One sample yielded the 6 T cell receptor beta chains listed below, sequenced in a study of blood T cell repertoires in COVID-19. Sequencing was performed with immunoSEQ multiplex PCR; in TCRdb, only in-frame clones are kept and a portion is missing. The sample includes hundreds of thousands of clones, around 91% of them seen just once. Specimen: PBMCs or T cells enriched from blood (not recorded which). The receptors here all came from a woman aged 18 to 35 with acute COVID-19.

This clone was detected a few times. V usage is TRBV19 and J usage is TRBJ2-2; 8 bases line up with TRBD1. The germline V gene has CDR1 LNHDA and CDR2 SQIVND (reference sequence). This CDR3 region has 14 residues. The ends lost 6 bases at V and 5 bases at J; junction bases unmatched: 5. The CDR3 bases are TGTGCCAGTAGGGCAGGGGGCTCTACCGGGGAGCTGTTTTTT. Protein: CASRAGGSTGELFF.

The chain employs TRBV18 and TRBJ1-1; possible D gene TRBD1, 6 bases. Per germline, CDR1 KGHSH and CDR2 LQKENI. V was cut by 3 bases and J by 7 bases, with 9 bases left in between. This CDR3 has 12 amino acids. CDR3 DNA sequence: TGTGCCAGCTCACCGATGGACAGTGAAGCTTTCTTT. It translates to CASSPMDSEAFF.

This clone was seen just once. This sequence joins TRBV7-9 and TRBJ1-4, with unresolved D. V was clipped by 8 bases and J by 3 bases, with 16 bases between them. This CDR3 is 15 amino acids long. The germline gives CDR1 SEHNR, CDR2 FQNEAQ (reference sequence). CDR3 nucleotide sequence: TGTGCCAGCGCCTCGTGGGCAGTGGCTAATGAAAAACTGTTTTTT. Amino acid sequence: CASASWAVANEKLFF.

This chain connects TRBV4-1 to TRBJ2-7; D remains ambiguous. Germline V lookup: CDR1 MGHRA, CDR2 YSYEKL. The CDR3 covers 14 residues. Deletions cut 2 bases from V and 4 bases from J, with 12 bases between. CDR3 amino acids: CASSQPRSGYEQYF. Written as DNA, the CDR3 is TGCGCCAGCAGCCAACCCCGTTCAGGTTACGAGCAGTACTTC.

The chain combines TRBV19 with TRBJ2-6, with 9 bases that match TRBD1. Germline CDR1 is LNHDA and CDR2 is SQIVND (reference sequence). The V segment lost 5 bases and the J segment 0 bases; nucleotides outside the gene matches: 2. The CDR3 loop spans 16 amino acids. As DNA, the CDR3 is TGTGCCAGTAGTTGGGACAGGGTCTCTGGGGCCAACGTCCTGACTTTC. It is translated as CASSWDRVSGANVLTF.

This clone occurred a few times. CDR3: CASSDGGEMAEAFF. CDR3 in DNA: TGCGCCAGCAGTGATGGGGGGGAGATGGCTGAAGCTTTCTTT. V usage is TRBV10-1 and J usage is TRBJ1-1; maybe TRBD1 (5 bases). CDR3 size: 14 residues. CDR1 and CDR2 from the germline V gene are WNHNN and SYGVQD (reference sequence). The germline V and J ends were trimmed by 3 bases and 6 bases, with 14 bases remaining between them.